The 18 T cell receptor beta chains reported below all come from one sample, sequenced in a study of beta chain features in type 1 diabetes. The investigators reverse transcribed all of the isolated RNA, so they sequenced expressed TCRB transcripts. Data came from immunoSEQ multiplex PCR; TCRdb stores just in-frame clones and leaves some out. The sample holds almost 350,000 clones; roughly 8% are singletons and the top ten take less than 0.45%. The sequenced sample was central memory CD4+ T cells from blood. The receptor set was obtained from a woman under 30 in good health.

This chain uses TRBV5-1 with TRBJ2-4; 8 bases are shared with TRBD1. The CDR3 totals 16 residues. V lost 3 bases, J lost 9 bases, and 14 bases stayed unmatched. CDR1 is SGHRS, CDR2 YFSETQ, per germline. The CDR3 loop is CASSYTTGTGGSIQYF. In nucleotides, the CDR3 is TGCGCCAGCAGCTACACAACCGGGACAGGTGGAAGCATTCAGTACTTC.

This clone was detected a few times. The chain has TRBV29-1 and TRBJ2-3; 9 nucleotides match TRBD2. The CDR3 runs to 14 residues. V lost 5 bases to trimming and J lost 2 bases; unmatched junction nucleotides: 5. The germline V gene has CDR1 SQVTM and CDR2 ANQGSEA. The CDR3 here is CSVRTSVNTDTQYF. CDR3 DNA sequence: TGCAGCGTTAGGACTAGCGTAAACACAGATACGCAGTATTTT.

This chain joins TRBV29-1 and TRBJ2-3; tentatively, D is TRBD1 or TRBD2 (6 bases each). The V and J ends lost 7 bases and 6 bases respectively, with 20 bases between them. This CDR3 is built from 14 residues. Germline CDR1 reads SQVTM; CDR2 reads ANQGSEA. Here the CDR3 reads CSADVGGASDTQYF. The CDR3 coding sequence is TGCAGCGCGGATGTGGGGGGCGCGTCGGATACGCAGTATTTT.

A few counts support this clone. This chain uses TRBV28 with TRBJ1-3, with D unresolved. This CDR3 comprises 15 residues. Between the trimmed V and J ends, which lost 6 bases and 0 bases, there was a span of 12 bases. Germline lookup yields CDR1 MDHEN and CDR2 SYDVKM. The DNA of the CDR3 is TGTGCCAGCAGCCGCGACACTTCCTCTGGAAACACCATATATTTT. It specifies CASSRDTSSGNTIYF.

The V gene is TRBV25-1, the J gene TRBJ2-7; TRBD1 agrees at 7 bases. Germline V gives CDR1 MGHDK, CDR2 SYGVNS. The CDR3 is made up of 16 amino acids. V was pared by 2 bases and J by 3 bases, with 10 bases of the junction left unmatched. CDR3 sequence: CASSETGQAGDYEQYF. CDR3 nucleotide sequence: TGTGCCAGCAGTGAAACAGGACAGGCTGGAGACTACGAGCAGTACTTC.

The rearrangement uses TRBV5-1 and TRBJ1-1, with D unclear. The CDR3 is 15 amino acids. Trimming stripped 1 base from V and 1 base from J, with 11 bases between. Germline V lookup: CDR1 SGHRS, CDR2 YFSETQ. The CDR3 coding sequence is TGCGCCAGCAGCTTGCGGGCGATCAAGAACACTGAAGCTTTCTTT. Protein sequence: CASSLRAIKNTEAFF.

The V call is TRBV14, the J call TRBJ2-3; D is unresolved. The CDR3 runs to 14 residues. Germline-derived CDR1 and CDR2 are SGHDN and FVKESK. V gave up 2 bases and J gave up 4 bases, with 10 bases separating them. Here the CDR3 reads CASSQFTYPDTQYF. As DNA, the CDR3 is TGTGCCAGCAGCCAATTCACTTATCCAGATACGCAGTATTTT.

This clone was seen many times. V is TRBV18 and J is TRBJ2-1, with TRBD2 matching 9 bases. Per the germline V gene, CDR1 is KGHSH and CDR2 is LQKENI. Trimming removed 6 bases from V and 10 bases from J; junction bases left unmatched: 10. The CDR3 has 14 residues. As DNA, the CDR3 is TGTGCCAGCTCGCCGGGGACTAGCTCTTGGGAGCAGTTCTTC. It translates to CASSPGTSSWEQFF.

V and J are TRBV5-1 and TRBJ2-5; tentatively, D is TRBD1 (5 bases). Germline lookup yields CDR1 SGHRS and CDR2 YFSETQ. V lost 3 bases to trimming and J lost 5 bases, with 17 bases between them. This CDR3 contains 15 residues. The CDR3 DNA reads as TGCGCCAGCAGCTCTGACCAGGGTGATTGGGAGACCCAGTACTTC. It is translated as CASSSDQGDWETQYF.

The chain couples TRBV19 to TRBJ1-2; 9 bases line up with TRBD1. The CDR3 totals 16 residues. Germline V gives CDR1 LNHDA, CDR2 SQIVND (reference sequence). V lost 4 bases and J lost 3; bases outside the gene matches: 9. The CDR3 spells CASSRKTGGAYYGYTF. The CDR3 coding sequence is TGTGCCAGTAGTAGAAAAACAGGGGGCGCATACTATGGCTACACCTTC. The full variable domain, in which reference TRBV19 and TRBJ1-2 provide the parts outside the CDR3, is DGGITQSPKYLFRKEGQNVTLSCEQNLNHDAMYWYRQDPGQGLRLIYYSQIVNDFQKGDIAEGYSVSREKKESFPLTVTSAQKNPTAFYLCASSRKTGGAYYGYTFGSGTRLTVV.

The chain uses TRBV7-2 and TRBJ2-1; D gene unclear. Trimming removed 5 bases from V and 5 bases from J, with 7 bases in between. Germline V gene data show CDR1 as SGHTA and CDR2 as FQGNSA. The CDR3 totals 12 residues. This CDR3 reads CASSPRDNEQFF. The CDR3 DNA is TGTGCCAGCAGCCCTAGGGACAATGAGCAGTTCTTC.

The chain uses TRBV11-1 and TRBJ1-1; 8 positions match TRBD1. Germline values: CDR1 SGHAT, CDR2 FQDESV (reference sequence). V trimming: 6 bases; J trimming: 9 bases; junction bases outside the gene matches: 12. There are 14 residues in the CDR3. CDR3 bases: TGTGCCAGCAGTCTTGGGACAGGTCCTACGAAAGCTTTCTTT. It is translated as CASSLGTGPTKAFF.

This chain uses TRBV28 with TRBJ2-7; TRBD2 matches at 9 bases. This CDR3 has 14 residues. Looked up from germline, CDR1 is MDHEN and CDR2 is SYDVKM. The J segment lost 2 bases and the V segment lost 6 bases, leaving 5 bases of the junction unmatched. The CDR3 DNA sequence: TGTGCCAGCAGCGTATTAGCGGGAGCCTACGAGCAGTACTTC. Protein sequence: CASSVLAGAYEQYF.

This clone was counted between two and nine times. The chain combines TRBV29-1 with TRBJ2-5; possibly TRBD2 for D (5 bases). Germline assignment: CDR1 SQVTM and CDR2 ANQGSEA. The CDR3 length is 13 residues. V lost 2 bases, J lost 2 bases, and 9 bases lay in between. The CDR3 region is CSVERGEQETQYF. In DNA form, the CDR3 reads TGCAGCGTTGAACGGGGAGAACAAGAGACCCAGTACTTC.

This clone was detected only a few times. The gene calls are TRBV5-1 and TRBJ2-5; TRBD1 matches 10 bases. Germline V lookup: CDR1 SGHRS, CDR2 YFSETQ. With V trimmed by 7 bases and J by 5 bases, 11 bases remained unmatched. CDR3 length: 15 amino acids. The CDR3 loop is CASCSGQGGRETQYF. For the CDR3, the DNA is TGCGCCAGCTGCTCAGGACAGGGGGGACGTGAGACCCAGTACTTC.

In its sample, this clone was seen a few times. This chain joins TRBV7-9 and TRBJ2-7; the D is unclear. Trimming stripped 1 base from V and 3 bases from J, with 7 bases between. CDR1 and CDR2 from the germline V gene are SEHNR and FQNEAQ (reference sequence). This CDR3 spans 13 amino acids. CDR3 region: CASSLGHLYEQYF. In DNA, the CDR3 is TGTGCCAGCAGCTTAGGGCACCTCTACGAGCAGTACTTC.

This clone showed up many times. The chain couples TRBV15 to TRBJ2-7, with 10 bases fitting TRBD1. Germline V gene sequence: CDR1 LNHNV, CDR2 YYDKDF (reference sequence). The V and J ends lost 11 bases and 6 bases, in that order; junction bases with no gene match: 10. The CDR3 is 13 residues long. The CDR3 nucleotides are TGTGCCGTCAGACAGGGGGCAGCCGGCGAGCAGTACTTC. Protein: CAVRQGAAGEQYF.

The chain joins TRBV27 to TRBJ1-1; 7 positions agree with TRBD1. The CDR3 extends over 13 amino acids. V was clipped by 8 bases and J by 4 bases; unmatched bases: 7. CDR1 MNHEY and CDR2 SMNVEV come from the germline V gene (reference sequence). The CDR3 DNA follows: TGTGCCAGCCGAGGACAGGTGACCACTGAAGCTTTCTTT. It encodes CASRGQVTTEAFF.